This T cell receptor (beta chain) was identified in a study of cytotoxic CD8 clonotypes in ibrutinib-treated CLL. Study-level background: Investigators collected response samples after a median roughly 13 months of treatment, range 6 to 36. Average yields of around 230,000 productive templates and 75,000 to 100,000 productive rearrangements characterized the samples.

Only in-frame clones appear in the TCRdb table, and some are missing; sequencing was by immunoSEQ multiplex PCR. The sample has 250,000 to 350,000 clones, around 76% seen once. Whole-study findings and limits: Public clonotypes (which were uncommon) either contracted or remained stable on treatment. Sustained-remission and progressing patients' sampling times differed.

This clone was observed once. Its antigen is still unknown. From germline, CDR1 is KGHSH and CDR2 LQKENI. Deletions cut 2 bases from V and 4 bases from J, with 11 bases between. This CDR3 is 14 amino acids long. The source material was PBMCs, sampled at disease progression, from a patient treated with ibrutinib. The TCR sequence derives from a human donor with chronic lymphocytic leukemia. The genes are TRBV18 and TRBJ1-2, with D maybe TRBD1 (5 bases). CDR3 nucleotide sequence: TGTGCCAGCTCACCAGGGGCAGGAAGCTATGGCTACACCTTC. As protein: CASSPGAGSYGYTF.